This section outlines one T cell receptor (beta chain) sequence together with its context. The data derive from a study of cytotoxic CD8 clonotypes in ibrutinib-treated CLL. This CDR3 region has 13 residues. Trimming left V 3 bases short and J 7 bases short, with 12 bases between. Germline V CDR1 and CDR2: MNHEY, SVGAGI. Data came from immunoSEQ multiplex PCR; TCRdb stores just in-frame clones and leaves some out. The repertoire has roughly 170,000 clones, about 84% of them found once; the top ten carry under 5.5%. Sequencing was performed on PBMCs, taken after 24 months of ibrutinib treatment. The clonotype was recovered from a human donor with chronic lymphocytic leukemia. The chain is built from TRBV6-5 and TRBJ1-2; D is possibly TRBD1 (6 bases). The CDR3 loop is CASSYLDRSGYTF. DNA for the CDR3: TGTGCCAGCAGTTATTTGGACAGAAGTGGCTACACCTTC.